This T cell receptor beta chain was documented in a study of cytomegalovirus exposure and HLA in healthy donors. Study as a whole: For the roughly 370 genotyped donors, 65% to 90% fell within the Caucasian-associated ancestry cluster.

The germline CDR1 and CDR2 sequences are SGHAT and FQNNGV. There are 14 residues in the CDR3. With 5 bases clipped from V and 1 base from J, the junction kept 1 base outside the gene matches. The PCR contained 60 Vbeta and 13 Jbeta primers. Measured with immunoSEQ multiplex PCR; TCRdb has only the in-frame clones, and not every one. The sample lists approximately 88,000 clones, approximately 80% seen once, with roughly 3.5% in the top ten. The table lists this clone with a count of one. Antigen specificity is unknown. Study-level results: Earlier results showed most TCR beta V segments being productive about 87% or about 30% of the time. Among donors in an Asian-associated ancestry cluster, a later analysis reportedly found fewer N-insertions than the roughly 700-donor mean.

The receptor was derived from a man aged 25-45 years in good health and CMV-seronegative. The chain links TRBV11-2 to TRBJ1-3; 8 bases are a match to TRBD1. The sequencing input was PBMCs. The CDR3 sequence: CASSQGASGNTIYF. For the CDR3, the DNA is TGTGCCAGCAGCCAGGGGGCTTCTGGAAACACCATATATTTT. Combining the CDR3 with reference TRBV11-2 and TRBJ1-3 gives the whole variable domain EAGVAQSPRYKIIEKRQSVAFWCNPISGHATLYWYQQILGQGPKLLIQFQNNGVVDDSQLPKDRFSAERLKGVDSTLKIQPAKLEDSAVYLCASSQGASGNTIYFGEGSWLTVV.